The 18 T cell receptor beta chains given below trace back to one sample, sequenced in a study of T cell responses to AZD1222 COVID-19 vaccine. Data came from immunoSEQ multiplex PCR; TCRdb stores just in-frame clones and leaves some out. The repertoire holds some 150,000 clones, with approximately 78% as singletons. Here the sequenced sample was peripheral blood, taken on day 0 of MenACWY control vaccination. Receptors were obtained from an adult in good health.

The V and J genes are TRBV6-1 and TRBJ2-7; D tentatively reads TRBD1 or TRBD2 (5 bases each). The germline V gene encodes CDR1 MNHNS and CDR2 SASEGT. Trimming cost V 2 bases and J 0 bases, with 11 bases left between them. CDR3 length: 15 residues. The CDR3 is CASSEQGDPSYEQYV. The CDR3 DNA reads TGTGCCAGCAGTGAACAGGGAGATCCCTCCTACGAGCAGTACGTC.

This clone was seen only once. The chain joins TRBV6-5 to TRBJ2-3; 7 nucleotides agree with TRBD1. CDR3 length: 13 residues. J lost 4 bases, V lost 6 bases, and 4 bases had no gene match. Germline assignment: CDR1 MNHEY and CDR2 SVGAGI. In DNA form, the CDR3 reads TGTGCCAGCAGCCGGGACAGCGCAGATACGCAGTATTTT. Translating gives CASSRDSADTQYF.

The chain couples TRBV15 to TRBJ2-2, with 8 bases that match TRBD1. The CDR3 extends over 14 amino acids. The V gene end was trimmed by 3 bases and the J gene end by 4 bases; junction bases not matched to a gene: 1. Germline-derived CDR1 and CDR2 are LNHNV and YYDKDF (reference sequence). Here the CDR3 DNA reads TGTGCCACCAGCAGGACAGGGGCCACCGGGGAGCTGTTTTTT. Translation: CATSRTGATGELFF.

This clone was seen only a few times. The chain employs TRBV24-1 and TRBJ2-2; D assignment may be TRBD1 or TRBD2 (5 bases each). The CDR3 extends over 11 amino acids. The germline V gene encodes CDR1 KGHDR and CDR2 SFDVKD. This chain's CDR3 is CAARGTGELFF. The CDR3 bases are TGTGCAGCGAGGGGAACCGGGGAGCTGTTTTTT.

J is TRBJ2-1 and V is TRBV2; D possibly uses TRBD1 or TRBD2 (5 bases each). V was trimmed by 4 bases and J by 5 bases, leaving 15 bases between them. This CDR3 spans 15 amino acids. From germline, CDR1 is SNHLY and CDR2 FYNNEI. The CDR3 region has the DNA TGTGCCAGCAGTGTTCTAGGGACCCTCCACAATGAGCAGTTCTTC. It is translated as CASSVLGTLHNEQFF.

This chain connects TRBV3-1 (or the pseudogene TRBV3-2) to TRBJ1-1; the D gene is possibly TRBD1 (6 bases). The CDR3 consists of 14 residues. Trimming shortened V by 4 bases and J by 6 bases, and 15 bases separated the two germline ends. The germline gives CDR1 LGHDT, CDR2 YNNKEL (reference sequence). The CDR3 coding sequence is TGTGCCAGCAGCCGCGGGGGCATAGGTGCTGAAGCTTTCTTT. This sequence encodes CASSRGGIGAEAFF.

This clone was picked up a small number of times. Written as DNA, the CDR3 is TGTGCCATCAGAAAGGACGATTTCGGCGAGCAGTACTTC. This translates into CAIRKDDFGEQYF. The V and J genes are TRBV10-3 and TRBJ2-7; no clear D. V lost 6 bases and J 6 bases, leaving 15 bases between the germline ends. This CDR3 is 13 amino acids long. Germline CDR1 is ENHRY and CDR2 is SYGVKD.

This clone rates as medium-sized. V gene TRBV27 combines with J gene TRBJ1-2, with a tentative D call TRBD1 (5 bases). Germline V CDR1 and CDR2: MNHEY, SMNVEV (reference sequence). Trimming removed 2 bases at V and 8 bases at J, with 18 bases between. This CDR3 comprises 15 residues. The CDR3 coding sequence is TGTGCCAGCAGTTTAGGCCAGGGATGGTCAGGAGGCTACACCTTC. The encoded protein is CASSLGQGWSGGYTF.

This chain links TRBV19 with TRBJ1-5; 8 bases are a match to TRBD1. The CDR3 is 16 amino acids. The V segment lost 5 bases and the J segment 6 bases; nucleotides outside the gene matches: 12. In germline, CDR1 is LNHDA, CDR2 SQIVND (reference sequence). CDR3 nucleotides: TGTGCCAGTAGTGCCATGACAGGGGTTGTTAGTCAGCCCCAGCATTTT. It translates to CASSAMTGVVSQPQHF.

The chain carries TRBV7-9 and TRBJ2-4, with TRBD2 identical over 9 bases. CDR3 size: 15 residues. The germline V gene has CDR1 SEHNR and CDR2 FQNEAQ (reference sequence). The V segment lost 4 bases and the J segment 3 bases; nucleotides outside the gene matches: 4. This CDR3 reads CASSSSGVGKNIQYF. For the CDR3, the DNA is TGTGCCAGCAGCTCTAGCGGGGTGGGCAAAAACATTCAGTACTTC.

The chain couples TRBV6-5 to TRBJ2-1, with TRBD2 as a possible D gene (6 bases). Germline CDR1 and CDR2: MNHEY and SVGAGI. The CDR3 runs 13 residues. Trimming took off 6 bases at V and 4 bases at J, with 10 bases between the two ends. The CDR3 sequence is CASSHGGYNEQFF. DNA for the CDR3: TGTGCCAGCAGCCACGGGGGTTACAATGAGCAGTTCTTC.

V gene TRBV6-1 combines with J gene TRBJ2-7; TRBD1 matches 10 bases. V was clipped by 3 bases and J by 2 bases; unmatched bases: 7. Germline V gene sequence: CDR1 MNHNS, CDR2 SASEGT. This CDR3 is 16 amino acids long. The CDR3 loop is CASSDPDRGLTYEQYV. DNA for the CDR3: TGTGCCAGCAGTGACCCCGACAGGGGGCTGACCTACGAGCAGTACGTC.

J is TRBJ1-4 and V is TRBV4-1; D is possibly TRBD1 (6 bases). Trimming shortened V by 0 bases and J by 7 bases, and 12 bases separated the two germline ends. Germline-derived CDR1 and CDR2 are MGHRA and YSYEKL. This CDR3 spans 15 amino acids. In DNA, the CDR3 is TGCGCCAGCAGCCAAGACCGGGGGCTCGTTGAAAAACTGTTTTTT. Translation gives CASSQDRGLVEKLFF.

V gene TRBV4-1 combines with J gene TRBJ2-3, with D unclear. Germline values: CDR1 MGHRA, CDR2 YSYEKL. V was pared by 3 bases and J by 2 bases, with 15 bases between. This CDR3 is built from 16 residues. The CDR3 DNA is TGCGCCAGCAGCCACCCCGGACCGAAACCCACAGATACGCAGTATTTT. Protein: CASSHPGPKPTDTQYF.

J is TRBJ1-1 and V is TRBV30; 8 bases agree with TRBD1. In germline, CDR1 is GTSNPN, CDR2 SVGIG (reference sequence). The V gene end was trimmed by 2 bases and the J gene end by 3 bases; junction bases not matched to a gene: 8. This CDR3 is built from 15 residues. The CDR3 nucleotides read TGTGCCTGGAGTCCTTCGCCAGGGGGCTACACTGAAGCTTTCTTT. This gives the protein CAWSPSPGGYTEAFF.

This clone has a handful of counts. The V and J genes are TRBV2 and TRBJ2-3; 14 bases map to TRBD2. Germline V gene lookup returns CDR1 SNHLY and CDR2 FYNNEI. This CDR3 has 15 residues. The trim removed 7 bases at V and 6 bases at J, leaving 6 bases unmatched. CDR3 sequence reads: CASTRLAGGTDTQYF. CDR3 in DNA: TGTGCCAGCACCCGACTAGCGGGGGGGACGGATACGCAGTATTTT.

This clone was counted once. CDR3 residues: CASSARQGGEEKLFF. CDR3 coding DNA: TGTGCCAGCAGCGCACGACAGGGAGGAGAAGAAAAACTGTTTTTT. The V call is TRBV7-9, the J call TRBJ1-4, with TRBD1 matching over 7 bases. J lost 8 bases, V lost 5 bases, and 11 bases had no gene match. This CDR3 is built from 15 residues. Germline V gives CDR1 SEHNR, CDR2 FQNEAQ (reference sequence).

The CDR3 protein is CASSTSGTASIYGYTF. DNA for the CDR3: TGTGCCAGTAGTACTTCCGGGACAGCCTCGATCTATGGCTACACCTTC. This rearrangement joins TRBV19 to TRBJ1-2, with 7 bases matching TRBD1. Per germline, CDR1 LNHDA and CDR2 SQIVND (reference sequence). The CDR3 is 16 residues long. Trimming removed 4 bases from V and 4 bases from J; junction bases left unmatched: 12.